The 18 T cell receptor beta chains below all came from one sample that was sequenced in a study of OX40 agonist ivuxolimab in advanced cancers. Libraries were prepared by immunoSEQ multiplex PCR; TCRdb keeps only in-frame clonotypes and omits some of them. The repertoire consists of some 61,000 clones, with about 87% occurring once and the leading ten covering less than 5.5%. The sample consisted of CD4+ or CD8+ T cells sorted from blood, taken in a trial of the OX40 agonist ivuxolimab. These receptors were obtained from an adult with an advanced solid tumor such as melanoma, head and neck, liver or kidney cancer.

The genes are TRBV5-1 and TRBJ1-6; D is unresolved. Trimming took 0 bases from V and 7 from J, leaving 8 bases between them. This CDR3 spans 14 amino acids. Germline V gives CDR1 SGHRS, CDR2 YFSETQ. The CDR3 region is CASSLDSLNSPLHF. The DNA for the CDR3 is TGCGCCAGCAGCTTGGATTCTCTCAATTCACCCCTCCACTTT.

The chain links TRBV5-1 to TRBJ2-1; D could derive from TRBD1 or TRBD2 (5 bases each). The CDR3 has 16 residues. The ends were cut back, 0 bases at V and 5 bases at J, with 15 bases in the middle. Germline V gene lookup returns CDR1 SGHRS and CDR2 YFSETQ. CDR3 DNA: TGCGCCAGCAGCTTGGTCGTGGGGCCGGGAAACAATGAGCAGTTCTTC. Translating gives CASSLVVGPGNNEQFF.

Only one count was recorded for this clone. The chain's CDR3 is CASRPGQGMREQYF. The CDR3 DNA follows: TGTGCCAGCAGGCCGGGACAGGGGATGCGGGAGCAGTACTTC. V gene TRBV28 combines with J gene TRBJ2-7; TRBD1 aligns across 10 bases. This CDR3 comprises 14 residues. V gave up 6 bases and J gave up 7 bases; unmatched junction bases: 9. Germline V gene lookup returns CDR1 MDHEN and CDR2 SYDVKM.

The CDR3 sequence is CAWSVIWGMDTGELFF. In nucleotides, the CDR3 is TGTGCCTGGAGTGTAATTTGGGGGATGGACACCGGGGAGCTGTTTTTT. This rearrangement joins TRBV30 to TRBJ2-2; either TRBD1 or TRBD2 may supply D (5 bases each). Germline-derived CDR1 and CDR2 are GTSNPN and SVGIG (reference sequence). The CDR3 is made up of 16 amino acids. V dropped 0 bases and J dropped 3 bases, with 14 bases sitting between them.

The table lists this clone with a few counts. The V and J genes are TRBV9 and TRBJ2-5; 11 bases fit TRBD2. V lost 0 bases, J lost 1 base, and 11 bases stayed unmatched. The CDR3 covers 19 residues. Germline CDR1 and CDR2: SGDLS and YYNGEE. In DNA form, the CDR3 reads TGTGCCAGCAGCGTAGCTGGTAGCGGGAGGGCCGGCCCCCAAGAGACCCAGTACTTC. This encodes CASSVAGSGRAGPQETQYF.

CDR3 in DNA: TGTGCCAGCAGTTACACTTGGTCAGATACGCAGTATTTT. It encodes CASSYTWSDTQYF. The chain couples TRBV6-5 to TRBJ2-3; D gene unclear. The CDR3 runs 13 residues. From germline, CDR1 is MNHEY and CDR2 SVGAGI. V was cut by 2 bases and J by 4 bases, with 7 bases left in between.

This rearrangement joins TRBV7-9 to TRBJ2-3; no definite D call. V was clipped by 1 base and J by 0 bases, with 8 bases between them. The CDR3 consists of 15 residues. Germline V gives CDR1 SEHNR, CDR2 FQNEAQ (reference sequence). The CDR3 loop is CASSLVLGSTDTQYF. The CDR3 nucleotides are TGTGCCAGCAGCTTAGTGTTAGGTAGCACAGATACGCAGTATTTT.

The genes are TRBV19 and TRBJ2-5; 10 bases align to TRBD2. V lost 4 bases to trimming and J lost 5 bases; unmatched junction nucleotides: 13. The length of the CDR3 is 17 residues. Germline V CDR1 and CDR2: LNHDA, SQIVND (reference sequence). Here the CDR3 reads CASSRGLAGAFLETQYF. CDR3 nucleotides: TGTGCCAGTAGTAGGGGCCTAGCGGGAGCGTTTTTGGAGACCCAGTACTTC.

The V call is TRBV28, the J call TRBJ1-4; tentatively, D is TRBD1 (5 bases). Deletions cut 6 bases from V and 10 bases from J, with 12 bases between. The CDR3 runs 12 residues. The V gene's germline CDR1 is MDHEN and CDR2 SYDVKM. The CDR3 reads CASRGGLGKLFF. The CDR3 nucleotides read TGTGCCAGCAGGGGGGGGTTGGGAAAACTGTTTTTT.

The chain is built from TRBV6-5 and TRBJ2-7, with D possibly being TRBD1 or TRBD2 (5 bases each). Per germline, CDR1 MNHEY and CDR2 SVGAGI. The CDR3 has 14 residues. Trimming removed 8 bases from V and 3 bases from J, with 17 bases in between. The CDR3 nucleotides read TGTGCCAGCCACTCGCGGATGGGGGACTACGAGCAGTACTTC. Translation: CASHSRMGDYEQYF.

The rearrangement links TRBV28 to TRBJ1-1, with TRBD1 as a possible D gene (5 bases). Trimming took 4 bases from V and 1 from J, leaving 10 bases between them. Germline CDR1 reads MDHEN; CDR2 reads SYDVKM. CDR3 length: 14 residues. This chain's CDR3 is CASSSGTRNTEAFF. The CDR3 region has the DNA TGTGCCAGCAGTTCGGGGACCAGGAACACTGAAGCTTTCTTT.

The chain recombines TRBV7-8 with TRBJ2-5; perhaps D is TRBD1 or TRBD2 (5 bases each). In germline, CDR1 is SGHVS, CDR2 FQNEAQ. V was trimmed by 4 bases and J by 5 bases, leaving 14 bases between them. The CDR3 extends over 14 amino acids. This CDR3 reads CASSSRGLRETQYF. The CDR3 bases are TGTGCCAGCAGCTCTCGGGGCTTACGGGAGACCCAGTACTTC. The whole variable domain, remainder taken from reference TRBV7-8 and TRBJ2-5, is GAGVSQSPRYKVAKRGQDVALRCDPISGHVSLFWYQQALGQGPEFLTYFQNEAQLDKSGLPSDRFFAERPEGSVSTLKIQRTQQEDSAVYLCASSSRGLRETQYFGPGTRLLVL.

V and J are TRBV5-1 and TRBJ1-4; D gene unclear. V dropped 0 bases and J dropped 11 bases, with 8 bases sitting between them. There are 12 residues in the CDR3. Germline V gene data show CDR1 as SGHRS and CDR2 as YFSETQ. In nucleotides, the CDR3 is TGCGCCAGCAGCTTGGAATTGGGGAAACTGTTTTTT. Its translation: CASSLELGKLFF.

The sample holds one count of this clone. The genes are TRBV7-2 and TRBJ2-1, with D possibly being TRBD2 (6 bases). This CDR3 is 13 amino acids long. V dropped 1 base and J dropped 8 bases, with 9 bases sitting between them. The germline V gene has CDR1 SGHTA and CDR2 FQGNSA. The CDR3 DNA follows: TGTGCCAGCAGCTTAGGAGGGGAGGATGAGCAGTTCTTC. Translated: CASSLGGEDEQFF.

The V gene is TRBV7-3, the J gene TRBJ2-1; no firm D call. Trimming pared 5 bases from V and 7 bases from J, leaving 15 bases between. The germline V gene has CDR1 SGHTA and CDR2 FQGTGA. This CDR3 has 14 amino acids. CDR3 DNA: TGTGCCAGCAGCCATCCCCCACCAAGGAATGAGCAGTTCTTC. Its translation: CASSHPPPRNEQFF.

Here the CDR3 DNA reads TGTGCCAGCAGCTACGGGGGTGACTATGGCTACACCTTC. It codes for CASSYGGDYGYTF. This chain connects TRBV7-2 to TRBJ1-2, with D possibly being TRBD1 (5 bases). The germline V and J ends were trimmed by 4 bases and 3 bases, with 9 bases remaining between them. Germline CDR1 and CDR2: SGHTA and FQGNSA. This CDR3 has 13 residues.

The chain links TRBV27 to TRBJ2-6; the match to TRBD2 covers 8 bases. The trim removed 4 bases at V and 0 bases at J, leaving 8 bases unmatched. Germline V CDR1 and CDR2: MNHEY, SMNVEV (reference sequence). CDR3 length: 18 residues. The CDR3 DNA reads as TGTGCCAGCAGTTCCACTAGCGGCGGATTCTCTGGGGCCAACGTCCTGACTTTC. This encodes CASSSTSGGFSGANVLTF.

In its sample, this clone was seen a few times. The chain recombines TRBV2 with TRBJ2-3; D is uncertain. This CDR3 is 15 amino acids long. Germline V gene data show CDR1 as SNHLY and CDR2 as FYNNEI. V lost 10 bases and J lost 0, with 17 bases in between. This CDR3 is CAIDSGVLSTDTQYF. For the CDR3, the DNA is TGTGCCATTGATTCCGGAGTACTTAGCACAGATACGCAGTATTTT. The full variable domain, rest sourced from reference TRBV2 and TRBJ2-3, is EPEVTQTPSHQVTQMGQEVILRCVPISNHLYFYWYRQILGQKVEFLVSFYNNEISEKSEIFDDQFSVERPDGSNFTLKIRSTKLEDSAMYFCAIDSGVLSTDTQYFGPGTRLTVL.